This entry lists 14 T cell receptor beta chains sequenced from one sample in a study of CD8 T cells in ankylosing spondylitis. One entry per CDR3 protein results from TCRdb running MiXCR on the 5' RACE reads. The table includes over 95,000 distinct CDR3 sequences, roughly 8.3% detected once. The sequenced sample consisted of blood, either unsorted or a sorted T cell fraction (not recorded which). All receptors come from a male donor with ankylosing spondylitis or in good health (not recorded which).

This clonotype was seen many times. This chain connects TRBV20-1 to TRBJ1-2; TRBD1 might be the D (6 bases). CDR1 and CDR2 (germline): DFQATT, SNEGSKA (reference sequence). Trimming took 3 bases from V and 1 from J, leaving 18 bases between them. CDR3 length: 16 residues. CDR3 DNA: TGCAGTGCTAGGGGGAGGCAGGGGCGAAATAACTATGGCTACACCTTC. Protein sequence: CSARGRQGRNNYGYTF.

V is TRBV11-3 and J is TRBJ2-3; possibly TRBD2 for D (5 bases). This CDR3 contains 16 residues. The germline CDR1 and CDR2 sequences are SGHNT and YENEEA. V lost 3 bases and J 6 bases, leaving 19 bases between the germline ends. The DNA for the CDR3 is TGTGCCAGCAGCTTCGGAGGCGTCGGTTCTCCGGATACGCAGTATTTT. This encodes CASSFGGVGSPDTQYF.

This clonotype was found many times. This chain connects TRBV7-3 to TRBJ2-3; D is perhaps TRBD2 (6 bases). Germline assignment: CDR1 SGHTA and CDR2 FQGTGA. Trimming left V 4 bases short and J 0 bases short, with 11 bases between. The CDR3 spans 15 residues. CDR3 coding DNA: TGTGCCAGCAGCTCCACAACTAGCAGCACAGATACGCAGTATTTT. This gives the protein CASSSTTSSTDTQYF. The full variable domain, rest sourced from reference TRBV7-3 and TRBJ2-3, is GAGVSQTPSNKVTEKGKYVELRCDPISGHTALYWYRQSLGQGPEFLIYFQGTGAADDSGLPNDRFFAVRPEGSVSTLKIQRTERGDSAVYLCASSSTTSSTDTQYFGPGTRLTVL.

The rearrangement uses TRBV7-2 and TRBJ2-2, with TRBD2 matching over 9 bases. Germline V gives CDR1 SGHTA, CDR2 FQGNSA. This CDR3 comprises 14 residues. The V and J ends lost 7 bases and 4 bases, in that order; junction bases with no gene match: 4. The CDR3 protein is CASNPGLATGELFF. CDR3 in DNA: TGTGCCAGCAACCCGGGACTAGCCACCGGGGAGCTGTTTTTT.

This clonotype was counted at least ten times. The rearrangement links TRBV5-1 to TRBJ1-1; D call uncertain. The length of the CDR3 is 15 residues. The germline V gene has CDR1 SGHRS and CDR2 YFSETQ. Trimming took 4 bases from V and 1 from J, leaving 14 bases between them. The chain's CDR3 is CASSPEYLGNTEAFF. CDR3 DNA: TGCGCCAGCAGCCCCGAATACTTGGGGAACACTGAAGCTTTCTTT.

The rearrangement links TRBV9 to TRBJ1-1; 7 bases line up with TRBD1. CDR3 length: 15 residues. V trimming: 3 bases; J trimming: 4 bases; junction bases outside the gene matches: 9. The germline V gene has CDR1 SGDLS and CDR2 YYNGEE. CDR3 region: CASSARTGASTEAFF. CDR3 sequence (DNA): TGTGCCAGCAGCGCCAGGACAGGCGCGAGCACTGAAGCTTTCTTT.

The table lists this clonotype with many counts. The chain uses TRBV5-1 and TRBJ2-2; 11 bases match TRBD2. The V gene's germline CDR1 is SGHRS and CDR2 YFSETQ. V was clipped by 4 bases and J by 5 bases; unmatched bases: 4. The CDR3 is made up of 15 amino acids. This CDR3 is CASSLAGGRTGELFF. The CDR3 DNA follows: TGCGCCAGCAGCCTAGCGGGAGGTAGGACCGGGGAGCTGTTTTTT.

The chain has TRBV12-3 or TRBV12-4 and TRBJ1-5, with TRBD1 as a possible D gene (6 bases). Trimming shortened V by 4 bases and J by 5 bases, and 15 bases separated the two germline ends. The length of the CDR3 is 15 residues. CDR3 loop: CASSSVRGKHQPQHF. For the CDR3, the DNA is TGTGCCAGCAGTTCGGTCAGGGGTAAGCATCAGCCCCAGCATTTT.

The chain joins TRBV6-1 to TRBJ1-1; possible D gene TRBD1, 5 bases. The CDR3 is 15 residues long. Per germline, CDR1 MNHNS and CDR2 SASEGT. Trimming shortened V by 4 bases and J by 4 bases, and 16 bases separated the two germline ends. The CDR3 spells CASSGLQGGATEAFF. The CDR3 coding sequence is TGTGCCAGCAGTGGGCTTCAGGGAGGGGCCACTGAAGCTTTCTTT.

This clonotype was observed many times. The CDR3 here is CASSQGQGIQPQHF. Written as DNA, the CDR3 is TGCGCCAGCAGCCAAGGACAGGGGATCCAGCCCCAGCATTTT. The chain carries TRBV4-1 and TRBJ1-5, with TRBD1 identical over 8 bases. V lost 1 base to trimming and J lost 7 bases; unmatched junction nucleotides: 3. CDR1 is MGHRA, CDR2 YSYEKL, per germline. The CDR3 consists of 14 residues.

This clonotype was detected many times. This chain connects TRBV2 to TRBJ2-2; D unresolved. This CDR3 region has 15 residues. V lost 7 bases and J 2 bases, leaving 14 bases between the germline ends. Germline CDR1 SNHLY, CDR2 FYNNEI. The CDR3 region is CASKQETSNTGELFF. The CDR3 nucleotides read TGTGCCAGCAAACAAGAGACTTCCAACACCGGGGAGCTGTTTTTT.

Of note for this clonotype: The junction departs from the called germline gene at one end, perhaps through a read error. The chain links TRBV13 to TRBJ2-7; D possibly matches TRBD1 or TRBD2 (5 bases each). The germline V gene has CDR1 PRHDT and CDR2 FYEKMQ (reference sequence). The CDR3 loop spans 13 amino acids. CDR3 nucleotide sequence: TGTGCCAGGAGCTTGGGGGTCCCCTGCGAGCAGTACTTC. Amino acid sequence: CARSLGVPCEQYF.

The V and J genes are TRBV6-2 or TRBV6-3 and TRBJ2-7, with 13 bases fitting TRBD2. The CDR3 loop spans 15 amino acids. The V and J ends lost 5 bases and 5 bases, in that order; junction bases with no gene match: 6. CDR1 and CDR2 (germline): MNHEY, SVGEGT. As DNA, the CDR3 is TGTGCCAGCAGTCGAACCGGGACTAGCGGGAACGAGCAGTACTTC. Its translation: CASSRTGTSGNEQYF.

At least ten counts were recorded for this clonotype. The rearrangement joins TRBV28 to TRBJ1-3; TRBD1 matches at 10 bases. The CDR3 is 17 amino acids. Losses at the gene ends were 0 bases for V and 2 bases for J; bases not matched to a gene: 4. CDR1 and CDR2 from the germline V gene are MDHEN and SYDVKM. In DNA form, the CDR3 reads TGTGCCAGCAGTTTATGGGGGACAGGGGTTGCTGGAAACACCATATATTTT. Protein: CASSLWGTGVAGNTIYF.